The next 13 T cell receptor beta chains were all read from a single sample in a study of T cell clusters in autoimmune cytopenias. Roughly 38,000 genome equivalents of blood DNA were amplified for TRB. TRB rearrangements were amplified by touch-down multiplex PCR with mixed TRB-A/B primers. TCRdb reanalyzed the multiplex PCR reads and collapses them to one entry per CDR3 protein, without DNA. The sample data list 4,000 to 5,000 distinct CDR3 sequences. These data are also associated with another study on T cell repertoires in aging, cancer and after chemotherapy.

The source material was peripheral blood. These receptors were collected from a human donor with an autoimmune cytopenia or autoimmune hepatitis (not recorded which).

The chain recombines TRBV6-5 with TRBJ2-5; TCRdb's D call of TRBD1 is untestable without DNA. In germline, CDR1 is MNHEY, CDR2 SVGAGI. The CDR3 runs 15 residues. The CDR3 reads CASSPSDRAIETQYF.

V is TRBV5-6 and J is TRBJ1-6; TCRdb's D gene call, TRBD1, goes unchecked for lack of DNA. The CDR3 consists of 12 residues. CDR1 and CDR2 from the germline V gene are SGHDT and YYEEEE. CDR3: CASSSTGRPLHF. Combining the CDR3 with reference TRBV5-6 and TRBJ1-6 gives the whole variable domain DAGVTQSPTHLIKTRGQQVTLRCSPKSGHDTVSWYQQALGQGPQFIFQYYEEEERQRGNFPDRFSGHQFPNYSSELNVNALLLGDSALYLCASSSTGRPLHFGNGTRLTVT.

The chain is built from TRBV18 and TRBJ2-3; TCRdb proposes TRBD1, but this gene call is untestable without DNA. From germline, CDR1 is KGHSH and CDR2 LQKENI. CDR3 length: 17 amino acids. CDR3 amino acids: CASSPPGTGLNTDTQYF.

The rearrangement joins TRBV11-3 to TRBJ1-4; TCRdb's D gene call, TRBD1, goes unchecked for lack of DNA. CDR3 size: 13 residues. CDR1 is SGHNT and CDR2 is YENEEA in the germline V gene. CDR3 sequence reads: CASSTGGGEKLFF. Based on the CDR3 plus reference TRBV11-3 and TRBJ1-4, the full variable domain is EAGVVQSPRYKIIEKKQPVAFWCNPISGHNTLYWYLQNLGQGPELLIRYENEEAVDDSQLPKDRFSAERLKGVDSTLKIQPAELGDSAVYLCASSTGGGEKLFFGSGTQLSVL.

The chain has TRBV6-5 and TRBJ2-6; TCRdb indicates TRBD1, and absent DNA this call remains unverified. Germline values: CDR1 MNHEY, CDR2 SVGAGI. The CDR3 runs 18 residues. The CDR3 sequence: CASSLSSGTLSGANVLTF.

Here the CDR3 reads CASSPYTSRGYGYTF. The V gene is TRBV27, the J gene TRBJ1-2. This CDR3 contains 15 residues. Germline V CDR1 and CDR2: MNHEY, SMNVEV (reference sequence).

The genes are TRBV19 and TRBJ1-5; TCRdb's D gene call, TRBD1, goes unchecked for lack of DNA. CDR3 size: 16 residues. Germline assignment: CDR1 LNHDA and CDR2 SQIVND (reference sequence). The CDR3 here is CASSPRDSGPLQPQHF. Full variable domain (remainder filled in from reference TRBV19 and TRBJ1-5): DGGITQSPKYLFRKEGQNVTLSCEQNLNHDAMYWYRQDPGQGLRLIYYSQIVNDFQKGDIAEGYSVSREKKESFPLTVTSAQKNPTAFYLCASSPRDSGPLQPQHFGDGTRLSIL.

CDR3 amino acids: CASSFGISQTGELFF. The V call is TRBV11-1, the J call TRBJ2-2. Germline V gene data show CDR1 as SGHAT and CDR2 as FQDESV (reference sequence). The CDR3 runs to 15 residues.

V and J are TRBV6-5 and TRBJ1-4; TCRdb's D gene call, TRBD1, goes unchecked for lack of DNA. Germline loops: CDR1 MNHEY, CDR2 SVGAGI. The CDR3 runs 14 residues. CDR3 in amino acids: CATKRTYLMRKLFF.

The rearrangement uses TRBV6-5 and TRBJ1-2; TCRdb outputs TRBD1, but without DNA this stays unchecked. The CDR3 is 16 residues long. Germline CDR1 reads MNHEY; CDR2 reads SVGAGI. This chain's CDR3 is CASSYHRDRGNYGYTF.

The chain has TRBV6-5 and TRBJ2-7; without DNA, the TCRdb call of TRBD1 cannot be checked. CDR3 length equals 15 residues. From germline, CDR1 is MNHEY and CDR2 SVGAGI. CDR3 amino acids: CASSPRGGLYYEQYF.

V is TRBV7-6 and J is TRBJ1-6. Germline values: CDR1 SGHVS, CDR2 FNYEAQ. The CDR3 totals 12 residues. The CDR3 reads CASSPRNSPLHF.

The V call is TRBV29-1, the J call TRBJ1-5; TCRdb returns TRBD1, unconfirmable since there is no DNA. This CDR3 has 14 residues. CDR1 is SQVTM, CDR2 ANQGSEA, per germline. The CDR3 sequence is CSVATGGGIQPQHF.